The rows below give T cell receptor beta chains drawn from one sample of a study of CD8 T cells in Susac syndrome. From the immunoSEQ multiplex PCR reads, TCRdb called clonotypes with MiXCR, one entry per CDR3 protein. The sample holds about 250,000 distinct CDR3 sequences, 80% to 95% seen once. Sequenced input: CD4+ T cells from PBMCs. The receptors shown here come from a human donor with multiple sclerosis. Each CDR3 is given with its conserved first and last residue. A D gene is named only where the DNA matches it firmly. Not every row has a clone size; where given, it reads once, few, many or a size class.

TRBV20-1,17,-,TRBJ2-3,TRBD2,TGCAGTGCTAGGACTAGCGGGAGACCGGTCCTCACAGATACGCAGTATTTT,CSARTSGRPVLTDTQYF
TRBV5-1,17,-,TRBJ1-6,TRBD1,TGCGCCAGCAGCCCCCAACCCGGACAGGGACTGAATTCACCCCTCCACTTT,CASSPQPGQGLNSPLHF
TRBV20-1,13,-,TRBJ2-3,-,TGCAGTGCACCGCGGGGCCCCACAGATACGCAGTATTTT,CSAPRGPTDTQYF
TRBV6-6,15,-,TRBJ2-1,TRBD1,TGTGCCAGCAGTTACGGACAGGGACCCTACAATGAGCAGTTCTTC,CASSYGQGPYNEQFF
TRBV9,15,-,TRBJ2-3,-,TGTGCCAGCAGCGTATGGGGGGCGCCCACAGATACGCAGTATTTT,CASSVWGAPTDTQYF
TRBV3-1,15,-,TRBJ1-2,-,TGTGCCAGCAGCCAAGCCCAGACCAGGGTTGGTGGCTACACCTTC,CASSQAQTRVGGYTF
TRBV4-1,13,-,TRBJ2-3,-,TGCGCCAGCAGCCATGTTCACACAGATACGCAGTATTTT,CASSHVHTDTQYF
TRBV5-1,14,-,TRBJ2-3,-,TGCGCCAGCAGCCCACCTAAACTCACAGATACGCAGTATTTT,CASSPPKLTDTQYF
TRBV4-1,17,-,TRBJ2-5,TRBD2,TGCGCCAGCAGCCAACCCAAGGGGCTAGCGGGAGAAGAGACCCAGTACTTC,CASSQPKGLAGEETQYF
TRBV29-1,13,-,TRBJ2-2,-,TGCAGCTTCTCGACCACGGGCACCGGGGAGCTGTTTTTT,CSFSTTGTGELFF
TRBV3-1,14,-,TRBJ1-2,TRBD1,TGTGCCAGCAGCCAAGCGACAGGGGCCTATGGCTACACCTTC,CASSQATGAYGYTF
TRBV11-3,15,-,TRBJ2-3,-,TGTGCCAGCAGCTCCTCATTTCTGCCCACAGATACGCAGTATTTT,CASSSSFLPTDTQYF
TRBV20-1,13,-,TRBJ2-5,-,TGCAGTGCTAGAGGCCCGGGGCAAGAGACCCAGTACTTC,CSARGPGQETQYF
TRBV28,13,-,TRBJ2-2,-,TGTGCCAGCAGTTTACGGGAAACCGGGGAGCTGTTTTTT,CASSLRETGELFF
TRBV12-3/TRBV12-4,13,-,TRBJ1-5,-,TGTGCCAGCACTGGGACCGTCAATCAGCCCCAGCATTTT,CASTGTVNQPQHF
TRBV6-1,13,-,TRBJ1-1,-,TGTGCCAGCAGTGAAGGGTTGGGCCTCATAGCTTTCTTT,CASSEGLGLIAFF
TRBV30,13,-,TRBJ1-2,-,TGTGCCTGGAGTGTACGTTCAGGGGATGGCTACACCTTC,CAWSVRSGDGYTF
TRBV6-4,15,-,TRBJ2-1,-,TGTGCCAGCAGTGACTCAGGGGGAAAATACAATGAGCAGTTCTTC,CASSDSGGKYNEQFF
TRBV6-5,14,-,TRBJ1-6,TRBD1,TGTGCCAGCAGCCGGGACAGGGCGAATTCACCCCTCCACTTT,CASSRDRANSPLHF
TRBV20-1,14,-,TRBJ2-7,TRBD2,TGCAGTGCTAGTTCCCTCAGGGACTACTACGAGCAGTACTTC,CSASSLRDYYEQYF
TRBV3-1,15,once,TRBJ1-2,-,TGTGCCAGCAGCCAAGTTACCACGGGGGACTATGGCTACACCTTC,CASSQVTTGDYGYTF
TRBV5-4,16,-,TRBJ2-5,TRBD2,TGTGCCAGCAGCAGGGGACTAGCGGGGGGCCCGGGGACCCAGTACTTC,CASSRGLAGGPGTQYF
TRBV28,15,-,TRBJ1-4,-,TGTGCCAGCAGTTCTCGGTCCGCAACTAATGAAAAACTGTTTTTT,CASSSRSATNEKLFF
TRBV29-1,12,-,TRBJ1-1,-,TGCAGCGTCCGGGGGGCACGCACTGAAGCTTTCTTT,CSVRGARTEAFF
TRBV12-3/TRBV12-4,12,-,TRBJ1-2,TRBD1,TGTGCCAGCAGTTGGGACAGACCTGGCTACACCTTC,CASSWDRPGYTF
TRBV5-6,16,-,TRBJ1-1,-,TGTGCCAGCAGCTCAGCCCCACATCCAACGAACACTGAAGCTTTCTTT,CASSSAPHPTNTEAFF
TRBV30,17,-,TRBJ1-5,-,TGTGCCTGGAGGGCCCCCTCCGGGAGACGGGCGGATCAGCCCCAGCATTTT,CAWRAPSGRRADQPQHF
TRBV2,13,few,TRBJ1-1,-,TGTGCCAGCAGGAGGGGGGGGAACACTGAAGCTTTCTTT,CASRRGGNTEAFF
TRBV11-3,18,-,TRBJ2-5,-,TGTGCCAGCAGCTTTTTCCGTGGTGCGCAGCGGAAGATTGAGACCCAGTACTTC,CASSFFRGAQRKIETQYF
TRBV15,16,few,TRBJ2-7,-,TGTGCCACCAGCAGAGATCTAAGCACCGTCGCCTACGAGCAGTACTTC,CATSRDLSTVAYEQYF
TRBV12-3/TRBV12-4,15,-,TRBJ1-5,-,TGTGCCAGCAGTTTTGCCGGACATAGCAATCAGCCCCAGCATTTT,CASSFAGHSNQPQHF
TRBV7-9,16,-,TRBJ2-2,-,TGTGCCAGCAGCTTAGCGCGCGGATTTAACACCGGGGAGCTGTTTTTT,CASSLARGFNTGELFF
TRBV4-2,17,-,TRBJ1-1,TRBD1,TGTGCCAGCAGCCAAGATGAAGGGACAGGGGTGCCCACTGAAGCTTTCTTT,CASSQDEGTGVPTEAFF
TRBV14,14,-,TRBJ2-5,-,TGTGCCAGCAGCCAAGTTTGGGCGAGGGAGACCCAGTACTTC,CASSQVWARETQYF
TRBV2,13,-,TRBJ2-3,-,TGTGCCAGCAGTGAAGGGGGCACAGATACGCAGTATTTT,CASSEGGTDTQYF
TRBV25-1,14,-,TRBJ2-1,-,TGTGCCAGCAGTGCTCTCCTAAGGAACAATGAGCAGTTCTTC,CASSALLRNNEQFF
TRBV6-1,15,-,TRBJ2-2,TRBD1,TGTGCCAGCAGATCCTACTCCAGGGGGACCGGGGAGCTGTTTTTT,CASRSYSRGTGELFF
TRBV10-3,16,once,TRBJ1-2,-,TGTGCCATCAGTGATAACACCGGCAACTTTAACTATGGCTACACCTTC,CAISDNTGNFNYGYTF
TRBV19,15,-,TRBJ1-5,TRBD1,TGTGCCAGTAGCCCCGGGACAGGGGCCAATCAGCCCCAGCATTTT,CASSPGTGANQPQHF
TRBV6-1,12,-,TRBJ2-6,-,TGTGCCAGCCAGACTGGGGCCAACGTCCTGACTTTC,CASQTGANVLTF
TRBV27,16,-,TRBJ1-5,TRBD1,TGTGCCAGCAGTGCCGGGACAGGGAGAATGGGTCAGCCCCAGCATTTT,CASSAGTGRMGQPQHF
TRBV5-1,15,-,TRBJ1-2,TRBD1,TGCGCCAGCAGCTTGGAACAGGGGTTCGGCTATGGCTACACCTTC,CASSLEQGFGYGYTF
TRBV9,16,-,TRBJ2-3,TRBD2,TGTGCCAGCAGCCGGTCGCCTAGCGGGACCACAGATACGCAGTATTTT,CASSRSPSGTTDTQYF
TRBV20-1,11,-,TRBJ1-2,-,TGCAGTGCGAGGGTTGGCGTTGGCTACACCTTC,CSARVGVGYTF
TRBV30,13,-,TRBJ2-3,-,TGTGCCTGGAGGGACCTAACTACGTTCTCGCAGTATTTT,CAWRDLTTFSQYF
TRBV6-1,11,once,TRBJ2-2,-,TGTGCCAGCACCTTGAAGTGGGAGCTGTTTTTT,CASTLKWELFF
TRBV5-1,13,-,TRBJ1-6,-,TGCGCCAGCAGCTTGGACGCCTCCTCGCCCCTCCACTTT,CASSLDASSPLHF
TRBV20-1,14,-,TRBJ2-1,-,TGCAGTGCAGAAGACCGGAGCTCCTACAATGAGCAGTTCTTC,CSAEDRSSYNEQFF
TRBV24-1,17,-,TRBJ2-5,TRBD2,TGTGCCACCAGTGAAGGGGGGGGACTAGCGGGAGTAGAGACCCAGTACTTC,CATSEGGGLAGVETQYF